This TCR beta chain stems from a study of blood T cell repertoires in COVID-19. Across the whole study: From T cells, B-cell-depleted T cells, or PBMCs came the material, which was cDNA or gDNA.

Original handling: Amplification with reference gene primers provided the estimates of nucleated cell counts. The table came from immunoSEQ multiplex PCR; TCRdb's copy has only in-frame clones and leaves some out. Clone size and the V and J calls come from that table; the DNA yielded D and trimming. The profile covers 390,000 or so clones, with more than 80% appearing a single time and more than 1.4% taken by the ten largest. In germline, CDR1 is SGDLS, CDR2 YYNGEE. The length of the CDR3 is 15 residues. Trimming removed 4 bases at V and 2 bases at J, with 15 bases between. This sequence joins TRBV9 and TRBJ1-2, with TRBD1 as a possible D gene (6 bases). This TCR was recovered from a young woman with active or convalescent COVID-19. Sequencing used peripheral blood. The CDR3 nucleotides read TGTGCCAGCAGCCCTCCCACAGGGACCAACTATGGCTACACCTTC. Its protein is CASSPPTGTNYGYTF. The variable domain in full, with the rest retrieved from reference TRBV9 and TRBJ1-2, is DSGVTQTPKHLITATGQRVTLRCSPRSGDLSVYWYQQSLDQGLQFLIQYYNGEERAKGNILERFSAQQFPDLHSELNLSSLELGDSALYFCASSPPTGTNYGYTFGSGTRLTVV.